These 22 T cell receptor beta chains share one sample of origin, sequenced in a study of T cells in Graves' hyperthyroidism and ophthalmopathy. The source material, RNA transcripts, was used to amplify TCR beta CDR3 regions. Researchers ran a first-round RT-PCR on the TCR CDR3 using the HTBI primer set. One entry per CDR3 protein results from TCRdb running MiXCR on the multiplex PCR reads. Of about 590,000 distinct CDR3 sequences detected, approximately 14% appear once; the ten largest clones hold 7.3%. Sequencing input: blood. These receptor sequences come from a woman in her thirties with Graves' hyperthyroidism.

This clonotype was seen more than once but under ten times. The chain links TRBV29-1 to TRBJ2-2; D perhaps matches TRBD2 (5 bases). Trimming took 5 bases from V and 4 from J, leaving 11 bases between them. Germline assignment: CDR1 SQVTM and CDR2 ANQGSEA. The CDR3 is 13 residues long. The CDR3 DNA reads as TGCAGCGTTAGTACTAGTAGCACCGGGGAGCTGTTTTTT. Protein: CSVSTSSTGELFF.

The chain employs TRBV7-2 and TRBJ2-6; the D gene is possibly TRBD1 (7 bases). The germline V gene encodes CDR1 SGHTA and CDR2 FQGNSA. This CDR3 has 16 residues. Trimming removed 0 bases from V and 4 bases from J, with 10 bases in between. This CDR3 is CASSLATGRGANVLTF. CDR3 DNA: TGTGCCAGCAGCTTAGCGACAGGGAGGGGGGCCAACGTCCTGACTTTC. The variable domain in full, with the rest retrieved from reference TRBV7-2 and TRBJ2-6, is GAGVSQSPSNKVTEKGKDVELRCDPISGHTALYWYRQSLGQGLEFLIYFQGNSAPDKSGLPSDRFSAERTGGSVSTLTIQRTQQEDSAVYLCASSLATGRGANVLTFGAGSRLTVL.

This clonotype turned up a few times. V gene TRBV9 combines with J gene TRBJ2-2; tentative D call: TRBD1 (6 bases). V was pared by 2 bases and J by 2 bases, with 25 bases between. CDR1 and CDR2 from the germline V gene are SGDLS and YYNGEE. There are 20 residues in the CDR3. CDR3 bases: TGTGCCAGCAGCGTTGATGGCACGGCGACCGGGACACCAAACACCGGGGAGCTGTTTTTT. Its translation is CASSVDGTATGTPNTGELFF.

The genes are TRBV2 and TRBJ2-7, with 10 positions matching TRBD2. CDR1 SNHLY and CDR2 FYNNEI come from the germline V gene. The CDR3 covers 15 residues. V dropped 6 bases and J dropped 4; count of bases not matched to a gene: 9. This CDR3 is CASSSGTSANYEQYF. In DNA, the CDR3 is TGTGCCAGCAGCTCCGGGACTAGCGCGAATTACGAGCAGTACTTC.

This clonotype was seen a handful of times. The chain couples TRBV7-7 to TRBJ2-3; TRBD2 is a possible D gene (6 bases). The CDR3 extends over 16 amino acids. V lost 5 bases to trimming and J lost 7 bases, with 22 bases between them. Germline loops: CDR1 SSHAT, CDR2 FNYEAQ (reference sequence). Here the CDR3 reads CASSLWTTSKANTQYF. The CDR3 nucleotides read TGTGCCAGCAGCCTTTGGACTACCTCCAAAGCAAATACGCAGTATTTT.

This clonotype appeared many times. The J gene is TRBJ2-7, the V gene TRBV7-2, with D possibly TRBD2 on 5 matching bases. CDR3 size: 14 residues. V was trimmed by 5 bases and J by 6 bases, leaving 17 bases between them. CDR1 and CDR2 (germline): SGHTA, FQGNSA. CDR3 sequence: CASSPGFGVGEQYF. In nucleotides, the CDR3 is TGTGCCAGCAGCCCGGGGTTTGGGGTGGGCGAGCAGTACTTC.

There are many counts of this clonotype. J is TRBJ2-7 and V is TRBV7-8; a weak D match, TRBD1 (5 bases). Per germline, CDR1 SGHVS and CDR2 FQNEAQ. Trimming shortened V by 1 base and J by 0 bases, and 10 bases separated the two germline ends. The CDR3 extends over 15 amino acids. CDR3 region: CASSLDWQGSYEQYF. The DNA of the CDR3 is TGTGCCAGCAGCTTAGATTGGCAGGGCTCCTACGAGCAGTACTTC.

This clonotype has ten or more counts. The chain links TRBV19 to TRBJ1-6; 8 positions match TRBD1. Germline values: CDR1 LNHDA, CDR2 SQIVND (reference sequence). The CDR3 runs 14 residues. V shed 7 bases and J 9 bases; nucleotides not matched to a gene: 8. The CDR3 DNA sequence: TGTGCCAGTACCCGGACAGGGAATGCTTCACCCCTCCACTTT. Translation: CASTRTGNASPLHF.

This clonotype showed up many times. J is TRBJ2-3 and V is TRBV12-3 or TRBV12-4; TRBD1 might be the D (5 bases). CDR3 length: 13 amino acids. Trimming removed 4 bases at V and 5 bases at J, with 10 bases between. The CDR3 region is CASSSSTEDTQYF. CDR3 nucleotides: TGTGCCAGCAGTTCCTCGACAGAAGATACGCAGTATTTT.

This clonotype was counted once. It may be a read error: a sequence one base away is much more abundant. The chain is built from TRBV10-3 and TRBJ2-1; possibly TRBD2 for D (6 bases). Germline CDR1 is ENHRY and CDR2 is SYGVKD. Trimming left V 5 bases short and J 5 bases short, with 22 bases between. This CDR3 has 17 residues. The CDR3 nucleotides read TGTGCCATCAGTCAGGGATTAGCGGCCCGCCTCGACAATGAGCAGTTCTTC. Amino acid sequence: CAISQGLAARLDNEQFF.

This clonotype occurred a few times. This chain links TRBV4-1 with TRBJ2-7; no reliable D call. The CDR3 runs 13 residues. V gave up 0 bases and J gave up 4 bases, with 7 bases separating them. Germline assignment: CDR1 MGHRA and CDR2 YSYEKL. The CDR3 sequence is CASSQDYRYEQYF. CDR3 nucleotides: TGCGCCAGCAGCCAAGATTATCGGTACGAGCAGTACTTC.

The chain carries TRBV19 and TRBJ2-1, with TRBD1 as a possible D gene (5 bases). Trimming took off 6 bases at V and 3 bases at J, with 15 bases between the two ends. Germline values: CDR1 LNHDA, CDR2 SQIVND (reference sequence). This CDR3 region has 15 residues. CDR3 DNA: TGTGCCAGTAGCAGTAGACAGAACAGCTACAATGAGCAGTTCTTC. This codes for CASSSRQNSYNEQFF.

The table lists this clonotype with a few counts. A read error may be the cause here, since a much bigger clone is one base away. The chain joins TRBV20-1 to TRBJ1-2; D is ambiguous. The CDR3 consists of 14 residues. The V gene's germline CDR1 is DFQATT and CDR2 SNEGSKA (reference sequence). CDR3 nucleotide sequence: TGCAGTGCTAGAGATCCGAGAGAGTCCTATGGCTGCACCTTC. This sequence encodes CSARDPRESYGCTF.

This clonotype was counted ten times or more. The CDR3 DNA follows: TGCGCCAGCAGCTTGGTATTCGAATCCGCCTACGAGCAGTACTTC. This encodes CASSLVFESAYEQYF. The chain recombines TRBV5-1 with TRBJ2-7; D call uncertain. The germline CDR1 and CDR2 sequences are SGHRS and YFSETQ. The CDR3 has 15 residues. Trimming took 0 bases from V and 2 from J, leaving 12 bases between them.

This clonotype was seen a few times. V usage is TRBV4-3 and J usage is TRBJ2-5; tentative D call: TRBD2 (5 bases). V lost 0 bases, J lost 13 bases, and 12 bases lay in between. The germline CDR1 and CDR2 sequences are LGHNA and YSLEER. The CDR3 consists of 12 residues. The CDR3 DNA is TGCGCCAGCAGCCAAGATGCCGGGGTCAGGTACTTC. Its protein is CASSQDAGVRYF.

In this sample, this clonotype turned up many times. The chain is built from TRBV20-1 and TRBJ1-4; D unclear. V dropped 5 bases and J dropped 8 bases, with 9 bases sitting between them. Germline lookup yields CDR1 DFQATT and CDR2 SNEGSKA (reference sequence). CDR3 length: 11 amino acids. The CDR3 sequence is CSALLDEKLFF. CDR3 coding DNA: TGCAGTGCTCTGCTGGACGAAAAACTGTTTTTT.

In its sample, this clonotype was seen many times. CDR3 residues: CASSFRGQPQHF. CDR3 coding DNA: TGTGCCAGCAGTTTTCGCGGGCAGCCCCAGCATTTT. V usage is TRBV27 and J usage is TRBJ1-5; D is unresolved. V was trimmed by 3 bases and J by 7 bases, leaving 7 bases between them. The CDR3 has 12 residues. Germline CDR1 is MNHEY and CDR2 is SMNVEV (reference sequence).

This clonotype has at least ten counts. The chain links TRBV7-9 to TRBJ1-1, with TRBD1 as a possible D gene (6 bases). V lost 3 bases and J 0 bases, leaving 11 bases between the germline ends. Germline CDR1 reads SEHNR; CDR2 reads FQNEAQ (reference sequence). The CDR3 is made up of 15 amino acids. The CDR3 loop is CASSFRGGLNTEAFF. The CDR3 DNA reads TGTGCCAGCAGCTTCCGGGGGGGCTTGAACACTGAAGCTTTCTTT.

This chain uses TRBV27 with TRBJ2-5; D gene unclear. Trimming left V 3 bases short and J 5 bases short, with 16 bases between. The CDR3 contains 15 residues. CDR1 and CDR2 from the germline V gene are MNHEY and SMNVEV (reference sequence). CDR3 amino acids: CASSFRVASRETQYF. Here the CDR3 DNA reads TGTGCCAGCAGTTTTCGGGTAGCTAGTAGGGAGACCCAGTACTTC.

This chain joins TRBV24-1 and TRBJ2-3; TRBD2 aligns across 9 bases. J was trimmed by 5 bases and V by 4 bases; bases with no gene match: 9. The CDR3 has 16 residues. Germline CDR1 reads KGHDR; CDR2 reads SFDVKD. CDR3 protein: CATSDGAGGPRDTQYF. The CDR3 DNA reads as TGTGCCACCAGTGACGGCGCGGGAGGGCCGAGAGATACGCAGTATTTT.

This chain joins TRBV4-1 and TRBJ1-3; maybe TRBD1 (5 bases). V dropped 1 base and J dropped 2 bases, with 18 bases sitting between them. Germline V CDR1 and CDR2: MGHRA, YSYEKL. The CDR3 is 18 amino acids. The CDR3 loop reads CASSQGRLRGRAGNTIYF. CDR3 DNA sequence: TGCGCCAGCAGCCAAGGGCGTCTTAGGGGACGAGCTGGAAACACCATATATTTT.

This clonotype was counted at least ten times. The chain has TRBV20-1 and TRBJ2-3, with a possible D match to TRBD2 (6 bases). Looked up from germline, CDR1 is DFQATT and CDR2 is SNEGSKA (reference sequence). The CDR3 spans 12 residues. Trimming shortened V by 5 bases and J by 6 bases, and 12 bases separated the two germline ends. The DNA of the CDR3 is TGCAGTGCTCGGGCTAGCGTTGATACGCAGTATTTT. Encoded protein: CSARASVDTQYF.